This T cell receptor (beta chain) came from a study of T cells in Graves' hyperthyroidism and ophthalmopathy. From germline, CDR1 is SGHDN and CDR2 FVKESK. V dropped 0 bases and J dropped 0 bases, with 8 bases sitting between them. The CDR3 runs 15 residues. This clonotype was detected a few times. There were TCR beta CDR3 regions amplified from RNA transcripts. In the first-round RT-PCR of the TCR CDR3, the HTBI primer set was used. TCRdb re-called the multiplex PCR reads with MiXCR, one entry per CDR3 protein. Among more than 500,000 distinct CDR3 sequences listed, about 16% were seen once. V is TRBV14 and J is TRBJ1-1; no clear D gene. The sequenced sample was blood. The receptor was derived from a woman aged 25 to 39 with Graves' ophthalmopathy. The CDR3 is CASSQDIGMNTEAFF. The CDR3 nucleotides are TGTGCCAGCAGCCAAGATATAGGGATGAACACTGAAGCTTTCTTT.